The 32 T cell receptor beta chains listed next were all sequenced from one sample in a study of T cells in Graves' hyperthyroidism and ophthalmopathy. Amplification targeted TCR beta CDR3 regions from RNA transcripts. First-round RT-PCR with HTBI primers amplified the TCR CDR3 region. One entry per CDR3 protein, called by TCRdb with MiXCR from the multiplex PCR reads. The sample has roughly 660,000 distinct CDR3 sequences; around a sixth are singletons. Sequencing was performed on blood. Receptors originate from a man in his forties or fifties with Graves' hyperthyroidism.

This chain connects TRBV10-3 to TRBJ2-7; TRBD2 matches at 13 bases. CDR1 and CDR2 from the germline V gene are ENHRY and SYGVKD. Losses at the gene ends were 6 bases for V and 7 bases for J; bases not matched to a gene: 6. The CDR3 has 14 residues. In DNA, the CDR3 is TGTGCCATCAGCGGACTAGCGGGAGACAGGGAGCAGTACTTC. This encodes CAISGLAGDREQYF.

There are many counts of this clonotype. V gene TRBV6-1 combines with J gene TRBJ2-7, with TRBD2 identical over 9 bases. Germline V gene lookup returns CDR1 MNHNS and CDR2 SASEGT. Germline trimming cut 5 bases from V and 3 bases from J; bases unmatched to any gene: 5. The CDR3 is made up of 14 amino acids. The CDR3 loop is CASSFASGDYEQYF. CDR3 nucleotide sequence: TGTGCCAGCAGTTTTGCTAGCGGGGACTACGAGCAGTACTTC.

V usage is TRBV19 and J usage is TRBJ2-7, with D maybe TRBD2 (5 bases). The CDR3 spans 14 residues. From germline, CDR1 is LNHDA and CDR2 SQIVND (reference sequence). V lost 5 bases, J lost 2 bases, and 13 bases lay in between. The CDR3 protein is CASSPLPGTYEQYF. In DNA, the CDR3 is TGTGCCAGTAGTCCCCTTCCCGGGACCTACGAGCAGTACTTC.

The sample holds many counts of this clonotype. This chain links TRBV20-1 with TRBJ2-5, with 7 bases that match TRBD1. The CDR3 sequence is 13 residues long. Trimming cost V 3 bases and J 3 bases; bases outside gene matches: 4. Germline V gives CDR1 DFQATT, CDR2 SNEGSKA (reference sequence). CDR3 region: CSARTGQKETQYF. The CDR3 DNA follows: TGCAGTGCTAGGACGGGACAGAAAGAGACCCAGTACTTC.

As concerns this clonotype: Relative to the germline gene, one junction end is altered; a read error may explain this. The genes are TRBV28 and TRBJ1-2, with D tentatively TRBD1 (6 bases). The CDR3 has 13 residues. Looked up from germline, CDR1 is MDHEN and CDR2 is SYDVKM. CDR3 amino acids: CASTRDTNYGHTF. The DNA for the CDR3 is TGTGCCAGCACCCGGGACACCAACTATGGCCACACCTTC.

The CDR3 region has the DNA TGTGCCAGCAGTCACGGACTTTCAGATACGCAGTATTTT. Protein product: CASSHGLSDTQYF. V is TRBV14 and J is TRBJ2-3; D is perhaps TRBD2 (5 bases). V was trimmed by 6 bases and J by 4 bases, leaving 11 bases between them. The CDR3 loop spans 13 amino acids. CDR1 and CDR2 from the germline V gene are SGHDN and FVKESK.

V is TRBV5-5 and J is TRBJ1-2; D remains ambiguous. The CDR3 consists of 14 residues. V was clipped by 3 bases and J by 4 bases, with 13 bases between them. CDR1 is SGHKS, CDR2 YYEKEE, per germline (reference sequence). The CDR3 loop is CASSSSPGFYGYTF. In DNA, the CDR3 is TGTGCCAGCAGCTCCTCACCGGGCTTCTATGGCTACACCTTC.

The chain couples TRBV9 to TRBJ1-1; D unclear. CDR3 size: 17 residues. V was trimmed by 3 bases and J by 3 bases, leaving 21 bases between them. Germline V gene sequence: CDR1 SGDLS, CDR2 YYNGEE. The CDR3 DNA reads TGTGCCAGCAGCGCCGCCGTGACAATGGCCGGGGACACTGAAGCTTTCTTT. Translating gives CASSAAVTMAGDTEAFF. Combining the CDR3 with reference TRBV9 and TRBJ1-1 gives the whole variable domain DSGVTQTPKHLITATGQRVTLRCSPRSGDLSVYWYQQSLDQGLQFLIQYYNGEERAKGNILERFSAQQFPDLHSELNLSSLELGDSALYFCASSAAVTMAGDTEAFFGQGTRLTVV.

The chain is built from TRBV7-9 and TRBJ2-7; 14 positions match TRBD2. The CDR3 is made up of 16 amino acids. The germline V gene encodes CDR1 SEHNR and CDR2 FQNEAQ (reference sequence). The V and J ends lost 5 bases and 0 bases, in that order; junction bases with no gene match: 3. CDR3 in amino acids: CASSQGLAGASYEQYF. The CDR3 region has the DNA TGTGCCAGCAGCCAGGGACTAGCGGGAGCCTCCTACGAGCAGTACTTC.

This clonotype was detected only a few times. The J gene is TRBJ2-1, the V gene TRBV20-1; D is possibly TRBD2 (5 bases). CDR1 and CDR2 from the germline V gene are DFQATT and SNEGSKA (reference sequence). The V gene lost 3 bases and the J gene lost 4 bases, with 19 bases spanning the gap. CDR3 length: 16 residues. CDR3 bases: TGCAGTGCTAGGCAGGACTCCAACCCTTATTACAATGAGCAGTTCTTC. This encodes CSARQDSNPYYNEQFF.

Concerning this clonotype: This may stem from a read error, because a much larger clone lies one nucleotide away. The chain uses TRBV28 and TRBJ1-5, with D perhaps matching TRBD1 (5 bases). The germline V gene encodes CDR1 MDHEN and CDR2 SYDVKM. V lost 8 bases and J 7 bases, leaving 21 bases between the germline ends. This CDR3 has 15 residues. The CDR3 sequence: CASGALGGTSQPQHF. The CDR3 DNA follows: TGTGCCAGCGGTGCCCTGGGCGGGACCTCGCAGCCCCAGCATTTT.

This clonotype was counted at least ten times. The V gene is TRBV27, the J gene TRBJ2-2, with TRBD2 identical over 7 bases. The V gene end was trimmed by 3 bases and the J gene end by 4 bases; junction bases not matched to a gene: 5. Germline-derived CDR1 and CDR2 are MNHEY and SMNVEV (reference sequence). CDR3 size: 15 residues. The CDR3 region is CASSFMRELTGELFF. For the CDR3, the DNA is TGTGCCAGCAGTTTTATGCGGGAGCTCACCGGGGAGCTGTTTTTT.

This clonotype has just a few counts. The germline gene is not matched at one end of the junction; a read error may be the cause. J is TRBJ2-1 and V is TRBV6-2 or TRBV6-3; 13 nucleotides align to TRBD2. CDR1 MNHEY and CDR2 SVGEGT come from the germline V gene. The CDR3 has 18 amino acids. CDR3 coding DNA: TGTGCCAACAGTTTCCTCGGGACTAGCGGGATCGGCTACAATGAGCAGTTCTTC. It encodes CANSFLGTSGIGYNEQFF.

This clonotype was observed a few times. This chain connects TRBV18 to TRBJ2-2; 10 nucleotides align to TRBD2. Germline CDR1 and CDR2: KGHSH and LQKENI. The CDR3 extends over 16 amino acids. With V trimmed by 2 bases and J by 4 bases, 4 bases remained unmatched. The CDR3 region has the DNA TGTGCCAGCTCACCAGGAGGACTAGCGGTCACCGGGGAGCTGTTTTTT. Translated: CASSPGGLAVTGELFF.

This clonotype was counted only a few times. The chain links TRBV6-1 to TRBJ1-4; tentative D call: TRBD1 (6 bases). Trimming pared 6 bases from V and 5 bases from J, leaving 10 bases between. In germline, CDR1 is MNHNS, CDR2 SASEGT. This CDR3 spans 13 amino acids. The CDR3 region is CASRVGQNEKLFF. The CDR3 DNA sequence: TGTGCCAGCAGGGTTGGACAGAATGAAAAACTGTTTTTT.

The table lists this clonotype with a few counts. The V call is TRBV6-6, the J call TRBJ2-4; maybe TRBD1 (6 bases). Trimming shortened V by 3 bases and J by 0 bases, and 12 bases separated the two germline ends. This CDR3 is built from 16 residues. CDR1 MNHNY and CDR2 SVGAGI come from the germline V gene (reference sequence). In nucleotides, the CDR3 is TGTGCCAGCAGTTATCGACAGGCCTTAGCCAAAAACATTCAGTACTTC. This sequence encodes CASSYRQALAKNIQYF.

The chain couples TRBV5-6 to TRBJ1-1; D is ambiguous. CDR1 is SGHDT, CDR2 YYEEEE, per germline. V was shortened by 5 bases and J by 0 bases, with 8 bases between the two germline ends. The CDR3 is 13 residues long. The CDR3: CASRPTLNTEAFF. The DNA of the CDR3 is TGTGCCAGCAGACCGACTCTGAACACTGAAGCTTTCTTT.

This clonotype showed up many times. This chain's CDR3 is CASSLSRDSQVRDTQYF. The CDR3 region has the DNA TGTGCCAGCAGTTTATCGAGGGACTCCCAGGTGAGAGATACGCAGTATTTT. The chain recombines TRBV27 with TRBJ2-3; TRBD2 is a possible D gene (6 bases). Germline assignment: CDR1 MNHEY and CDR2 SMNVEV (reference sequence). The V and J ends lost 0 bases and 5 bases respectively, with 18 bases between them. CDR3 size: 17 residues.

This clonotype has more than one count but fewer than ten. This sequence joins TRBV24-1 and TRBJ2-4; possible D gene TRBD1, 5 bases. In germline, CDR1 is KGHDR, CDR2 SFDVKD. Trimming took off 3 bases at V and 0 bases at J, with 11 bases between the two ends. The CDR3 is 16 residues long. The CDR3 protein is CATSDAQVGAKNIQYF. For the CDR3, the DNA is TGTGCCACCAGTGATGCACAGGTGGGAGCCAAAAACATTCAGTACTTC.

This clonotype was detected ten times or more. The V gene is TRBV12-3 or TRBV12-4, the J gene TRBJ2-5; perhaps D is TRBD1 or TRBD2 (5 bases each). Trimming cost V 5 bases and J 5 bases, with 15 bases left between them. This CDR3 is 14 amino acids long. The CDR3 DNA reads as TGTGCCAGCAGTCCTGGGACGGTAGGGGAGACCCAGTACTTC. This codes for CASSPGTVGETQYF.

This clonotype was observed at least ten times. The chain carries TRBV28 and TRBJ1-4; 8 nucleotides align to TRBD1. CDR1 MDHEN and CDR2 SYDVKM come from the germline V gene. The CDR3 extends over 15 amino acids. The V segment lost 6 bases and the J segment 7 bases; nucleotides outside the gene matches: 10. The DNA of the CDR3 is TGTGCCAGCAGACCTCCGGGGACAGGACTTGAAAAACTGTTTTTT. Protein sequence: CASRPPGTGLEKLFF. The variable domain in full, with the rest retrieved from reference TRBV28 and TRBJ1-4, is DVKVTQSSRYLVKRTGEKVFLECVQDMDHENMFWYRQDPGLGLRLIYFSYDVKMKEKGDIPEGYSVSREKKERFSLILESASTNQTSMYLCASRPPGTGLEKLFFGSGTQLSVL.

This clonotype was recorded at least ten times. The chain is built from TRBV15 and TRBJ2-7, with TRBD2 matching over 8 bases. The CDR3 length is 15 residues. Germline V gene lookup returns CDR1 LNHNV and CDR2 YYDKDF (reference sequence). V lost 5 bases, J lost 5 bases, and 11 bases stayed unmatched. CDR3 sequence (DNA): TGTGCCACCAGCCGCGGGGGGACTAGTTTCAACGAGCAGTACTTC. Translating it yields CATSRGGTSFNEQYF.

This clonotype was recorded many times. V is TRBV7-9 and J is TRBJ1-2; possible D gene TRBD1, 5 bases. V lost 1 base to trimming and J lost 4 bases, with 13 bases between them. Germline loops: CDR1 SEHNR, CDR2 FQNEAQ (reference sequence). This CDR3 contains 15 residues. CDR3: CASSLEGVEGYGYTF. DNA of the CDR3: TGTGCCAGCAGCTTAGAAGGGGTAGAAGGCTATGGCTACACCTTC.

The rearrangement joins TRBV6-1 to TRBJ1-1; 9 nucleotides match TRBD1. Germline assignment: CDR1 MNHNS and CDR2 SASEGT. The CDR3 has 14 residues. The V segment lost 5 bases and the J segment 3 bases; nucleotides outside the gene matches: 4. The CDR3 coding sequence is TGTGCCAGCAGTTACCGGACAGGGGACACTGAAGCTTTCTTT. Protein product: CASSYRTGDTEAFF.

This clonotype was detected only a few times. A read error may be the cause here, since a much bigger clone is one base away. This sequence joins TRBV11-2 and TRBJ2-3; D might be TRBD2 (5 bases). Per germline, CDR1 SGHAT and CDR2 FQNNGV. The CDR3 spans 14 residues. CDR3: CASSLDLSGDMQYF. CDR3 bases: TGTGCCAGCAGCTTAGATCTCAGCGGAGATATGCAGTATTTT.

This clonotype was counted ten times or more. This chain joins TRBV9 and TRBJ2-1; 10 nucleotides align to TRBD2. This CDR3 has 15 amino acids. Germline V gene data show CDR1 as SGDLS and CDR2 as YYNGEE. V lost 7 bases, J lost 5 bases, and 9 bases stayed unmatched. The chain's CDR3 is CASQRGGPRNNEQFF. For the CDR3, the DNA is TGTGCCAGCCAGCGGGGGGGCCCTCGTAACAATGAGCAGTTCTTC.

J is TRBJ1-4 and V is TRBV9; 8 bases align to TRBD1. The germline V gene encodes CDR1 SGDLS and CDR2 YYNGEE. V lost 4 bases and J lost 4; bases outside the gene matches: 9. This CDR3 comprises 16 residues. The CDR3 loop is CASSIGTGDLNEKLFF. The CDR3 DNA reads TGTGCCAGCAGCATAGGGACAGGAGATCTTAATGAAAAACTGTTTTTT.

This clonotype was detected many times. In DNA, the CDR3 is TGTGCCTGGAGTCCGGGACTCAAATACGAGCAGTACTTC. Its translation is CAWSPGLKYEQYF. The chain has TRBV30 and TRBJ2-7, with TRBD2 as a possible D gene (6 bases). The CDR3 runs 13 residues. The germline CDR1 and CDR2 sequences are GTSNPN and SVGIG (reference sequence). Between the trimmed V and J ends, which lost 2 bases and 4 bases, there was a span of 12 bases.

This clonotype was picked up many times. The chain recombines TRBV6-2 or TRBV6-3 with TRBJ2-5, with D maybe TRBD1 (5 bases). Germline V gene data show CDR1 as MNHEY and CDR2 as SVGEGT. The CDR3 contains 16 residues. The V and J ends lost 2 bases and 3 bases respectively, with 16 bases between them. The DNA of the CDR3 is TGTGCCAGCAGTTACGCCGGCATGGGGCAAGAAGAGACCCAGTACTTC. The encoded protein is CASSYAGMGQEETQYF.

This clonotype was seen more than once but under ten times. The V call is TRBV28, the J call TRBJ1-5; D call uncertain. Germline loops: CDR1 MDHEN, CDR2 SYDVKM. This CDR3 comprises 17 residues. V was trimmed by 2 bases and J by 0 bases, leaving 14 bases between them. The CDR3 spells CASSLVGLLYSNQPQHF. The DNA for the CDR3 is TGTGCCAGCAGTTTAGTGGGTCTCCTTTATAGCAATCAGCCCCAGCATTTT. Full variable domain (missing parts from reference TRBV28 and TRBJ1-5): DVKVTQSSRYLVKRTGEKVFLECVQDMDHENMFWYRQDPGLGLRLIYFSYDVKMKEKGDIPEGYSVSREKKERFSLILESASTNQTSMYLCASSLVGLLYSNQPQHFGDGTRLSIL.

The table lists this clonotype with many counts. The chain has TRBV12-3 or TRBV12-4 and TRBJ2-5; D possibly uses TRBD1 or TRBD2 (5 bases each). With 6 bases removed from V and 4 bases from J, the gap between germline ends came to 12 bases. There are 13 residues in the CDR3. CDR3 in amino acids: CASSKRDPETQYF. The CDR3 bases are TGTGCCAGCAGCAAAAGGGACCCAGAGACCCAGTACTTC.

This clonotype was observed at least ten times. The rearrangement uses TRBV20-1 and TRBJ2-3; maybe TRBD2 (5 bases). The germline gives CDR1 DFQATT, CDR2 SNEGSKA (reference sequence). CDR3 length equals 13 residues. Trimming took off 3 bases at V and 0 bases at J, with 7 bases between the two ends. Here the CDR3 DNA reads TGCAGTGCTAGCTCGGGGAGCACAGATACGCAGTATTTT. It specifies CSASSGSTDTQYF.